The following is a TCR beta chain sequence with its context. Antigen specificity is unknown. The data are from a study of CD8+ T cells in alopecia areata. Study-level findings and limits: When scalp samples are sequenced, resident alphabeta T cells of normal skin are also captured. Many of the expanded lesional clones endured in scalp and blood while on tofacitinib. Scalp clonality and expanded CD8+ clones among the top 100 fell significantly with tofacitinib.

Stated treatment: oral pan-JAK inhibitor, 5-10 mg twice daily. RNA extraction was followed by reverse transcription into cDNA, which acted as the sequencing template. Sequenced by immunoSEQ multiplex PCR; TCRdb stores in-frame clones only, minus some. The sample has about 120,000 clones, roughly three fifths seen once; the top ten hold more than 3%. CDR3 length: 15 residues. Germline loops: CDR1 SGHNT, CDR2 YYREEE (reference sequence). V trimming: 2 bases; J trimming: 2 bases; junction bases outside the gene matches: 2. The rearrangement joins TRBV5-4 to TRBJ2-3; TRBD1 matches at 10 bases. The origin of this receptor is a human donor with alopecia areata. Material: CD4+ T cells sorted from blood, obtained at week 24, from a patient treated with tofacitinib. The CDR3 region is CASSFGTGATDTQYF. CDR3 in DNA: TGTGCCAGCAGCTTTGGGACAGGGGCCACAGATACGCAGTATTTT.